Below, 9 T cell receptor beta chains from the same sample are listed, as sequenced in a study of blood T cell repertoires in COVID-19 (dated by TCRdb to 2018 to 2021). Library preparation employed the immunoSEQ multiplex PCR assay. What TCRdb holds here is the immuneACCESS table cut down to in-frame rearrangements. Part of the clones is not present; checked against another copy, under half of the missing clones reflect an unresolved V gene, and the others are unexplained. A total of under 250,000 clones appear in this sample, around 80% of them only once. 5.5% to 8.5% of the sample is in the top ten clones. Sequencing was performed on peripheral blood. Source of these receptors: a woman aged 70 to 79 with acute or convalescent COVID-19.

The CDR3 region has the DNA TGTGCCAGCAGTTACTCGAACAGTTTCTATGGCTACACCTTC. This encodes CASSYSNSFYGYTF. The gene calls are TRBV6-6 and TRBJ1-2; no definite D call. V was trimmed by 0 bases and J by 4 bases, leaving 9 bases between them. The CDR3 extends over 14 amino acids. Germline CDR1 and CDR2: MNHNY and SVGAGI (reference sequence).

This clone has only a few counts. The V call is TRBV18, the J call TRBJ1-1; D is unresolved. This CDR3 region has 12 residues. V lost 6 bases and J 8 bases, leaving 13 bases between the germline ends. Germline CDR1 is KGHSH and CDR2 is LQKENI. The CDR3 DNA reads TGTGCCAGCTCCGAGGGTAGCCAGGAAGCTTTCTTT. Translation: CASSEGSQEAFF. Combining the CDR3 with reference TRBV18 and TRBJ1-1 gives the whole variable domain NAGVMQNPRHLVRRRGQEARLRCSPMKGHSHVYWYRQLPEEGLKFMVYLQKENIIDESGMPKERFSAEFPKEGPSILRIQQVVRGDSAAYFCASSEGSQEAFFGQGTRLTVV.

J is TRBJ2-3 and V is TRBV15, with 8 bases fitting TRBD1. The germline CDR1 and CDR2 sequences are LNHNV and YYDKDF (reference sequence). This CDR3 is built from 14 residues. The trim removed 3 bases at V and 4 bases at J, leaving 3 bases unmatched. Written as DNA, the CDR3 is TGTGCCACCAGCAGCGGACAGGGAGCAGATACGCAGTATTTT. Residues: CATSSGQGADTQYF.

In its sample, this clone was seen a few times. This rearrangement joins TRBV29-1 to TRBJ2-2; tentatively, D is TRBD1 (6 bases). CDR3 length: 13 amino acids. CDR1 and CDR2 from the germline V gene are SQVTM and ANQGSEA. Deletions cut 8 bases from V and 2 bases from J, with 12 bases between. The CDR3 is CSPNRVNTGELFF. CDR3 coding DNA: TGCAGCCCGAACAGGGTTAACACCGGGGAGCTGTTTTTT.

This clone has a single count. The CDR3 here is CASSQSDEKLFF. The CDR3 nucleotides are TGTGCCAGCAGCCAAAGCGATGAAAAACTGTTTTTT. V gene TRBV3-1 (or the pseudogene TRBV3-2) combines with J gene TRBJ1-4; unclear D gene. CDR3 size: 12 residues. With 2 bases removed from V and 6 bases from J, the gap between germline ends came to 4 bases. Per germline, CDR1 LGHDT and CDR2 YNNKEL (reference sequence).

The chain is built from TRBV12-3 or TRBV12-4 and TRBJ2-4, with D possibly being TRBD1 (6 bases). The germline V and J ends were trimmed by 2 bases and 16 bases, with 15 bases remaining between them. This CDR3 comprises 12 residues. The CDR3 DNA is TGTGCCAGCAGTTTAAACAGGGATCGATTTTACTTC. Translating gives CASSLNRDRFYF.

The V call is TRBV9, the J call TRBJ2-1, with D hard to call. Trimming pared 2 bases from V and 9 bases from J, leaving 9 bases between. The CDR3 is 12 residues long. Germline CDR1 reads SGDLS; CDR2 reads YYNGEE. The CDR3 reads CASSVEIGEQFF. The DNA of the CDR3 is TGTGCCAGCAGCGTCGAGATCGGTGAGCAGTTCTTC.

The chain recombines TRBV30 with TRBJ1-4, with a tentative D call TRBD1 (5 bases). V dropped 0 bases and J dropped 7 bases, with 12 bases sitting between them. The CDR3 runs to 14 residues. Germline CDR1 GTSNPN, CDR2 SVGIG (reference sequence). CDR3 sequence: CAWSVGGLSEKLFF. CDR3 DNA sequence: TGTGCCTGGAGTGTTGGGGGACTGAGTGAAAAACTGTTTTTT.

In its sample, this clone was seen once. The chain carries TRBV6-5 and TRBJ1-2, with 9 bases lining up with TRBD1. The CDR3 consists of 14 residues. Germline V CDR1 and CDR2: MNHEY, SVGAGI. V lost 5 bases to trimming and J lost 7 bases; unmatched junction nucleotides: 8. DNA of the CDR3: TGTGCCAGCAGTCACAGGGGGCTAATGGGTGGCTACACCTTC. It translates to CASSHRGLMGGYTF.